Listed below are T cell receptor beta chains from one sample, sequenced in a study of beta chain features in type 1 diabetes. Libraries were prepared by immunoSEQ multiplex PCR; TCRdb keeps only in-frame clonotypes and omits some of them. In the table there are 640,000 or so clones, roughly 13% of which are singletons. The specimen sequenced was naive CD4+ T cells from blood. Receptor source: a man aged 18 to 30 with type 1 diabetes. The CDR3 runs from the conserved cysteine through the conserved F or W. The D gene is left open where the match is weak. Size is stated for part of the rows, as once, few or many counts, or as a class when the clone is expanded.

>TRBD2|few|TRBV6-6|TRBJ2-1
TGTGCCAGCAGTCCATTTAGCGGGAGCTCCTACAATGAGCAGTTCTTC
CASSPFSGSSYNEQFF
>TRBD2|.|TRBV28|TRBJ2-5
TGTGCCAGCAGTCTATGGACTAGCGGGGGAGAAAGGGAGACCCAGTACTTC
CASSLWTSGGERETQYF
>.|.|TRBV5-1|TRBJ2-7
TGCGCCAGCAGGGTCCACTGGGACGGCGACTACGAGCAGTACTTC
CASRVHWDGDYEQYF
>.|few|TRBV10-3|TRBJ1-2
TGTGCCATCGGGGCACAGGCCACCCTTAACTATGGCTACACCTTC
CAIGAQATLNYGYTF
>.|.|TRBV2|TRBJ2-7
TGTGCCAGCAGTGAACGACCTTATACGATCGAGCAGTACTTC
CASSERPYTIEQYF
>.|few|TRBV27|TRBJ1-5
TGTGCCAGCAGTTTATCTTGGACAACTAGCAATCAGCCCCAGCATTTT
CASSLSWTTSNQPQHF
>.|few|TRBV27|TRBJ2-4
TGTGCCAGCAAGGAGTTTGCCAAAAACATTCAGTACTTC
CASKEFAKNIQYF
>.|.|TRBV7-2|TRBJ2-1
TGTGCCAGCAGCCTCAGGGTCAATGAGCAGTTCTTC
CASSLRVNEQFF
>TRBD1|.|TRBV7-9|TRBJ1-1
TGTGCCAGCAGTTATTCGGGACAGGGCGCTGAAGCTTTCTTT
CASSYSGQGAEAFF
>TRBD2|few|TRBV19|TRBJ2-1
TGTGCCAGTACTCCGGGACTAGCCTTTTACAATGAGCAGTTCTTC
CASTPGLAFYNEQFF
>TRBD2|.|TRBV28|TRBJ2-7
TGTGCCAGCAGTTACGGGACTAACTACGAGCAGTACTTC
CASSYGTNYEQYF
>.|few|TRBV7-8|TRBJ2-3
TGTGCCAGCAGCTCCCAGCGGTTACGCACAGATACGCAGTATTTT
CASSSQRLRTDTQYF
>.|few|TRBV5-4|TRBJ1-4
TGTGCCAGCAGCTTGGACTCTTCAACTAATGAAAAACTGTTTTTT
CASSLDSSTNEKLFF
>TRBD1|.|TRBV30|TRBJ2-2
TGTGCCTGGAGTCGTCTAACCGGGACAGCCGGGGAGCTGTTTTTT
CAWSRLTGTAGELFF
>.|few|TRBV29-1|TRBJ2-7
TGCAGCGCTGGACAGTCCCTGACCTACGAGCAGTACTTC
CSAGQSLTYEQYF
>.|few|TRBV11-2|TRBJ2-3
TGTGCCAGCAGCTTATTAAGTCGGAGACGCCCAGATACGCAGTATTTT
CASSLLSRRRPDTQYF
>.|.|TRBV30|TRBJ1-2
TGTGCCTGGAGTTGGGGACGGCCTTATGGCTACACCTTC
CAWSWGRPYGYTF
>.|.|TRBV7-9|TRBJ1-2
TGTGCCAGCAGCTTCGAGGGAAACTATGGCTACACCTTC
CASSFEGNYGYTF
>.|few|TRBV11-1|TRBJ1-6
TGTGCCAGCAGCTCAAATCCGGGAGCTCACCTCCACTTT
CASSSNPGAHLHF
>TRBD1|few|TRBV5-1|TRBJ2-3
TGCGCCAGCAGCCACGGGACAGGGGAGGATACGCAGTATTTT
CASSHGTGEDTQYF
>TRBD1|few|TRBV6-5|TRBJ1-1
TGTGCCAGCAGTACCTTGACAGGGGGCACTGAAGCTTTCTTT
CASSTLTGGTEAFF
>.|few|TRBV7-9|TRBJ2-1
TGTGCTTACAATGAGCAGTTCTTC
CAYNEQFF
>.|.|TRBV9|TRBJ2-7
TGTGCCAGCAGCGTAGGCCGGGATTACGAGCAGTACTTC
CASSVGRDYEQYF
>.|.|TRBV25-1|TRBJ2-1
TGTGCCAGCAGTGTATGGAGCTCCTACAATGAGCAGTTCTTC
CASSVWSSYNEQFF
>TRBD1|.|TRBV6-5|TRBJ1-5
TGTGCCAGCAGTTCCGGGACAGGCCGTAATCAGCCCCAGCATTTT
CASSSGTGRNQPQHF
>TRBD2|.|TRBV27|TRBJ2-1
TGTGCCAGCAGTTTTGGGCGGGAGAACGGTGAGCAGTTCTTC
CASSFGRENGEQFF
>.|.|TRBV7-9|TRBJ2-3
TGTGCCAGCAGCTTAGAGTGGGGGGATACGCAGTATTTT
CASSLEWGDTQYF
>TRBD2|few|TRBV2|TRBJ2-3
TGTGCCAGCGCCGAGTCGGGGGGAGATACGCAGTATTTT
CASAESGGDTQYF
>.|.|TRBV6-5|TRBJ2-5
TGTGCCAGCAGCAGGGTTGTGGAGACCCAGTACTTC
CASSRVVETQYF
>.|few|TRBV11-1|TRBJ1-6
TGTGCCAGCAGCCCGCGACAGGAGTCTTCCCCCCTCCACTTT
CASSPRQESSPLHF
>TRBD1|.|TRBV28|TRBJ2-7
TGTGCCAGCAGTATTAACAGGGGAATGTACGAGCAGTACTTC
CASSINRGMYEQYF
>TRBD2|few|TRBV10-3|TRBJ2-1
TGTGCCATCAGTGATTCCACTAGCGGGAGGGCCATCGGGCAGTTCTTC
CAISDSTSGRAIGQFF
>TRBD2|.|TRBV7-2|TRBJ2-7
TGTGCCAGCAGCCCGCCACTAGCGGCTGGCTACGAGCAGTACTTC
CASSPPLAAGYEQYF
>.|.|TRBV2|TRBJ1-1
TGTGCCAGCAGTCAGGGGATGAACACTGAAGCTTTCTTT
CASSQGMNTEAFF
>.|.|TRBV14|TRBJ1-2
TGTGCCAGCAGCCAAGAACGGGCCTATGGCTACACCTTC
CASSQERAYGYTF
>TRBD1|.|TRBV15|TRBJ2-7
TGTGCCACCAGCAGGGAGACAGGGACCTACGAGCAGTACTTC
CATSRETGTYEQYF
>TRBD2|few|TRBV6-1|TRBJ2-7
TGTGCCAGCAGGGGTAGCGGGAATTCTGGCGAGCAGTACTTC
CASRGSGNSGEQYF
>.|few|TRBV25-1|TRBJ1-2
TGTGCCAGCAGTGAGCACCGACAGGTCGGGGGCTACACCTTC
CASSEHRQVGGYTF
>.|.|TRBV5-1|TRBJ2-7
TGCGCCAGCAGCTCCGAGTACGAGCAGTACTTC
CASSSEYEQYF
>.|.|TRBV28|TRBJ2-4
TGTGCCAGCAGTTTATATGGGGACCGGGGAAACATTCAGTACTTC
CASSLYGDRGNIQYF
>TRBD1|.|TRBV4-2|TRBJ1-2
TGTGCCAGCAGCCAACCTTCCGGGACAGCACATGATAACTATGGCTACACCTTC
CASSQPSGTAHDNYGYTF
>.|.|TRBV2|TRBJ1-2
TGTGCCAGCAGGGTCGGGTATGGCTACACCTTC
CASRVGYGYTF
>.|few|TRBV14|TRBJ2-7
TGTGCCAGCAGCCGAGGCTACGAGCAGTACTTC
CASSRGYEQYF
>.|few|TRBV2|TRBJ1-2
TGTGCCAGCACCCCGGGACATGGCTTTGGCTACACCTTC
CASTPGHGFGYTF
>.|.|TRBV9|TRBJ2-7
TGTGCCAGCAGCGTAGGAGGAACTCTCTACTACGAGCAGTACTTC
CASSVGGTLYYEQYF
>.|.|TRBV7-9|TRBJ2-3
TGTGCCAGCAGCTCCCTTAGCAGTAGCACAGATACGCAGTATTTT
CASSSLSSSTDTQYF
>.|.|TRBV5-1|TRBJ2-2
TGCGCCAGCAGCCCTACAGGGTGGGACACCGGGGAGCTGTTTTTT
CASSPTGWDTGELFF
>.|.|TRBV27|TRBJ2-1
TGTGCCAGCAGCAGTGTAAGAAGCTCCTACAATGAGCAGTTCTTC
CASSSVRSSYNEQFF
>.|few|TRBV18|TRBJ1-1
TGTGCCAGCTCACCACCGCCGGGGCTGCTGAAAGCTTTCTTT
CASSPPPGLLKAFF
>.|.|TRBV11-1|TRBJ2-7
TGTGCCAGCAGCCTCACACGTGGGACACAGCAGTACTTC
CASSLTRGTQQYF
>TRBD1|few|TRBV6-1|TRBJ1-1
TGTGCCAGCAGGGACAGGGAGGGTGACACTGAAGCTTTCTTT
CASRDREGDTEAFF
>.|.|TRBV25-1|TRBJ2-1
TGTGCCAGCAGTGATCTGGGGTGGTTCTTC
CASSDLGWFF
>.|few|TRBV29-1|TRBJ2-1
TGCAGCGGAAGGCGTCACCGAAACAATGAGCAGTTCTTC
CSGRRHRNNEQFF